These T cell receptor beta chains were read from a single sample in a study of T cells in Graves' hyperthyroidism and ophthalmopathy. Each CDR3 protein is one row after TCRdb ran MiXCR on the multiplex PCR reads. The data hold 640,000 or so distinct CDR3 sequences, with approximately 15% observed a single time. The specimen was blood. These receptors originate from a woman aged 35 to 49 with Graves' ophthalmopathy. Each CDR3 is given with its conserved first and last residue. D genes are given only for firm matches. Some rows mark clone size as missing; the rest say once, few, many or name a class of expanded clone.

d_gene,v_gene,abundance,j_gene,CDR3nt,CDR3aa
NA,TRBV27,many,TRBJ1-2,TGTGCCAGCAGTTTATACTCAGTCGGACAGTCCTATGGCTACACCTTC,CASSLYSVGQSYGYTF
TRBD2,TRBV14,many,TRBJ2-5,TGTGCCAGCAGCCTTAGTGCGGGAGGGCCCGGGACCCAGTACTTC,CASSLSAGGPGTQYF
NA,TRBV11-2,many,TRBJ2-7,TGTGCCAGCAGCTTGGTTCCGAGGACAGCCTACGAGCAGTACTTC,CASSLVPRTAYEQYF
TRBD2,TRBV29-1,many,TRBJ2-5,TGCAGCGTGGGTGGACTAGCGCTGGGGGAGACCCAGTACTTC,CSVGGLALGETQYF
NA,TRBV19,few,TRBJ2-4,TGTGCCAGTAGTATTGGGCTAGCAAACATTCAGTACTTC,CASSIGLANIQYF
NA,TRBV24-1,NA,TRBJ1-1,TGTGCCACCAGTGACGGGGGGATGAACACTGAAGCTTTCTTT,CATSDGGMNTEAFF
TRBD1,TRBV30,few,TRBJ2-4,TGTGCCTGGAGTGGGGACAGTACGGGCAAAAACATTCAGTACTTC,CAWSGDSTGKNIQYF
TRBD2,TRBV10-1,NA,TRBJ2-1,TGCGCCAGCAGTTACCTAGCGGGAGCCCCCTACAATGAGCAGTTCTTC,CASSYLAGAPYNEQFF
NA,TRBV6-1,few,TRBJ1-1,TGTGCCAGCAGTGACAATGGCATCATGAACACTGAAGCTTTCTTT,CASSDNGIMNTEAFF
TRBD2,TRBV19,many,TRBJ2-7,TGTGCCAGTAGAGTTCTAGCGGGAGTGGGTGAGCAGTACTTC,CASRVLAGVGEQYF
NA,TRBV7-8,NA,TRBJ2-7,TGTGCCAGCAGCTTAGTGGCCCACTCGATGTACTTC,CASSLVAHSMYF
NA,TRBV29-1,many,TRBJ1-1,TGCAGCGTTGCCCCATCAAGTGAAGCTTTCTTT,CSVAPSSEAFF
NA,TRBV30,NA,TRBJ1-2,TGTGCCTGGGGGGGAGCTGCCAACTATGGCTACACCTTC,CAWGGAANYGYTF
TRBD2,TRBV7-9,few,TRBJ2-7,TGTGCCAGCAGCTCCACTAGCGGGAGTTTTCACGAGCAGTACTTC,CASSSTSGSFHEQYF
NA,TRBV12-3/TRBV12-4,many,TRBJ1-5,TGTGCCAGCAGTCCACAGAAAAATCAGCCCCAGCATTTT,CASSPQKNQPQHF
NA,TRBV15,many,TRBJ2-5,TGTGCCACCAGGGACGGGGAGACCCAGTACTTC,CATRDGETQYF
TRBD1,TRBV6-1,many,TRBJ2-7,TGTGCCAGCAGGCCGTCGGACAGGGGGCTGTACGAGCAGTACTTC,CASRPSDRGLYEQYF
NA,TRBV14,NA,TRBJ2-7,TGTGCCAGCAGCCTTACCAGGACAGCTGTCTACGAGCAGTACTTC,CASSLTRTAVYEQYF
NA,TRBV6-2/TRBV6-3,many,TRBJ2-7,TGTGCCAGCAGTTACTTCCTAGACTCCTACTACGAGCAGTACTTC,CASSYFLDSYYEQYF
TRBD1,TRBV12-3/TRBV12-4,NA,TRBJ2-5,TGTGCCAGCAGTATAATTCCCGTGGGACAGGGCCAAGAGACCCAGTACTTC,CASSIIPVGQGQETQYF
TRBD2,TRBV28,many,TRBJ2-7,TGTGCCAGCAGTTCACGACTAGCGGGAGTTTCCTACGAGCAGTACTTC,CASSSRLAGVSYEQYF
NA,TRBV28,many,TRBJ1-2,TGTGCCAGCACCTCGACCAGGCGCGACTACACCTTC,CASTSTRRDYTF
TRBD1,TRBV20-1,many,TRBJ1-1,TGCAGTGCGCCCGACAGGGGGCTAGGCACTGAAGCTTTCTTT,CSAPDRGLGTEAFF
NA,TRBV6-5,many,TRBJ1-2,TGTGCCAGCACCGCAACGGGGGGCGCAGACTATGGCTACACCTTC,CASTATGGADYGYTF
NA,TRBV28,many,TRBJ2-7,TGTGTCAGCAGTTTCCACGGGATGTCCTACGAGCAGTACTTC,CVSSFHGMSYEQYF
NA,TRBV10-3,many,TRBJ1-3,TGTGCCATCAGGAGGGGTTCGAGCTCTGGAAACACCATATATTTT,CAIRRGSSSGNTIYF
NA,TRBV7-9,once,TRBJ2-5,TGTGCCAGCAGCGTCACACAGGGTCAACAAGAGACCCAGTACTTC,CASSVTQGQQETQYF
NA,TRBV30,NA,TRBJ1-3,TGTGCCTGGATTCAGGGCTCTTACTCTGGAAACACCATATATTTT,CAWIQGSYSGNTIYF
NA,TRBV6-2/TRBV6-3,NA,TRBJ2-7,TGTGCCAGCAGTTACGACTTCCCCCTCAATGTCTACGAGCAGTACTTC,CASSYDFPLNVYEQYF
NA,TRBV4-1,NA,TRBJ1-2,TGCGCCAGCAGCCAAGTGCCCGACAGGAGGGCTGGCTACACCTTC,CASSQVPDRRAGYTF
NA,TRBV2,once,TRBJ2-5,TGTGCCAGCAGTTACAGGGGAGGGTTACCCGAGACCCAGTACTTC,CASSYRGGLPETQYF
NA,TRBV28,many,TRBJ1-1,TGTGCCAGCAGTTTAGAACAGGGCATTGAAGCTTTCTTT,CASSLEQGIEAFF
TRBD2,TRBV4-1,few,TRBJ2-7,TGCGCCAGCAGCCAACTAGCGGGCCATACCTACGAGCAGTACTTC,CASSQLAGHTYEQYF
NA,TRBV28,many,TRBJ1-1,TGTGCCAGCAGTTTACGGGGGGCGACGGACACTGAAGCTTTCTTT,CASSLRGATDTEAFF
NA,TRBV7-2,many,TRBJ1-2,TGTGCCAGCAGCTTACTTTCGGGCAGCGGCTACACCTTC,CASSLLSGSGYTF
NA,TRBV28,few,TRBJ2-7,TGTGCCAGCAGTTTACAACCTAGAGGCGAGCAGTACTTC,CASSLQPRGEQYF
NA,TRBV20-1,many,TRBJ1-6,TGCAGTGCTAGTCGGTCTGCAGCTACCTATAATTCACCCCTCCACTTT,CSASRSAATYNSPLHF
TRBD1,TRBV19,many,TRBJ2-7,TGTGCCAGTAGTAACAGGGGTACGTACGAGCAGTACTTC,CASSNRGTYEQYF
NA,TRBV6-5,many,TRBJ2-5,TGTGCCAGCAGTTACGCGACCGCTCCAGGGGCCCAGTACTTC,CASSYATAPGAQYF
TRBD1,TRBV28,many,TRBJ2-5,TGTGCCAGCAGCCAAAATACAGGGGGGTCAGCGACCCAGTACTTC,CASSQNTGGSATQYF
NA,TRBV19,many,TRBJ1-2,TGTGCCAGTAGTATCAGGGTTCCGGCAAACTATGGCTACACCTTC,CASSIRVPANYGYTF
NA,TRBV5-1,NA,TRBJ2-5,TGCGCCAGCAGCTTGGCCGCAGGGCGGGGCTCCCAAGAGACCCAGTACTTC,CASSLAAGRGSQETQYF
NA,TRBV6-2/TRBV6-3,many,TRBJ1-1,TGTGCCAGCAGTTACCAGGGAACACGTGAAGCTTTCTTT,CASSYQGTREAFF
TRBD2,TRBV14,many,TRBJ2-7,TGTGCCAGCAGCCAAGATCGCGGCGGGAGGGCCCTCTACGAGCAGTACTTC,CASSQDRGGRALYEQYF
TRBD2,TRBV5-1,many,TRBJ2-7,TGCGCCAGCAGCTCGGGCCAGGCGGGAGGGCTAATGGAGGAGTACTTC,CASSSGQAGGLMEEYF
NA,TRBV29-1,few,TRBJ1-1,TGCAGCGTTGAAGCCCTTGGGGGGGGGAACACTGGAGCTTTCTTT,CSVEALGGGNTGAFF
NA,TRBV5-6,many,TRBJ2-5,TGTGCCAGCTTTCCTTCGAGCAGGGAACAGGAGACCCAGTACTTC,CASFPSSREQETQYF
TRBD1,TRBV2,many,TRBJ1-2,TGTGCCAGCAGTACCGGGACAGGGGGCATTGGCTACACCTTC,CASSTGTGGIGYTF
NA,TRBV20-1,NA,TRBJ2-7,TGCAGTGCTAGAGATGGCGGTAAAGACTACGAGCAGTACTTC,CSARDGGKDYEQYF
TRBD1,TRBV6-2/TRBV6-3,many,TRBJ1-1,TGTGCCAGCAGGGAAACAGGGGGTTTGACTGAAGCTTTCTTT,CASRETGGLTEAFF
TRBD2,TRBV3-1,NA,TRBJ2-5,TGTGCCAGCAGCCAAGATAGCGGGGGAGGAAGAGAGACCCAGTACTTC,CASSQDSGGGRETQYF
NA,TRBV15,many,TRBJ2-7,TGTGCCACCGCACGGGGGGCCCCACCCTACGAGCAGTACTTC,CATARGAPPYEQYF